These 5 T cell receptor beta chains came from one sample sequenced in a study of shared clonotypes between healthy human individuals (dated by TCRdb to 2019 to 2021). CD8 naive samples consisted of CD45RO-negative cells that were positively selected for CCR7, yielding a CD45RA+CCR7+ population without TemRA cells. Preparation of the library involved the immunoSEQ multiplex PCR assay. As stored in TCRdb, this immuneACCESS dataset retains in-frame rearrangements with V and J assigned. A fraction of the clones does not appear; measured against another copy, unresolved V genes explain less than half of the discrepancy, and the remainder lacks a known reason. Within this sample are hundreds of thousands of clones, with 96% of them counted one time only. Less than 0.25% of the sample rests with the top ten. Material for sequencing was naive CD8+ T cells sorted from blood. This specimen's cell subset or site label, interpreted: CD45RA+CCR7+. All receptors derive from a man younger than 40 in good health.

The chain joins TRBV25-1 to TRBJ2-3; D gene uncertain. The germline gives CDR1 MGHDK, CDR2 SYGVNS. Between the trimmed V and J ends, which lost 1 base and 5 bases, there was a span of 13 bases. The CDR3 has 15 residues. CDR3 sequence reads: CASSESHVAKDTQYF. DNA for the CDR3: TGTGCCAGCAGTGAATCCCACGTGGCCAAAGATACGCAGTATTTT.

The CDR3, as DNA: TGTGCCAGCAGCTTGGGATCTAGCGGGAGGGCGGAGACCCAGTACTTC. Protein product: CASSLGSSGRAETQYF. V usage is TRBV5-4 and J usage is TRBJ2-5; 12 nucleotides match TRBD2. CDR3 length: 16 amino acids. Germline lookup yields CDR1 SGHNT and CDR2 YYREEE (reference sequence). The J segment lost 5 bases and the V segment lost 0 bases, leaving 5 bases of the junction unmatched.

The chain couples TRBV9 to TRBJ2-7, with D possibly being TRBD2 (6 bases). Germline-derived CDR1 and CDR2 are SGDLS and YYNGEE. V was shortened by 3 bases and J by 1 base, with 14 bases between the two germline ends. This CDR3 contains 15 residues. In DNA form, the CDR3 reads TGTGCCAGCAGCGAGAGCGGGTCGCCTTCCTACGAGCAGTACTTC. It is translated as CASSESGSPSYEQYF.

The chain carries TRBV11-2 and TRBJ2-7, with 8 bases fitting TRBD2. Germline CDR1 is SGHAT and CDR2 is FQNNGV. Trimming removed 1 base from V and 2 bases from J; junction bases left unmatched: 4. This CDR3 contains 15 residues. The CDR3 loop is CASSLGLAPTYEQYF. DNA for the CDR3: TGTGCCAGCAGCTTAGGACTAGCGCCAACCTACGAGCAGTACTTC.

This rearrangement joins TRBV9 to TRBJ2-5, with D perhaps TRBD1 or TRBD2 (6 bases each). Between the trimmed V and J ends, which lost 0 bases and 1 base, there was a span of 19 bases. The CDR3 length is 18 residues. Germline V gene data show CDR1 as SGDLS and CDR2 as YYNGEE. CDR3 amino acids: CASSVGGGWQGIQETQYF. Here the CDR3 DNA reads TGTGCCAGCAGCGTAGGGGGAGGTTGGCAGGGGATCCAAGAGACCCAGTACTTC.